The TCR beta chain described here comes from a study of PD-1 blockade in classical Hodgkin lymphoma (dated by TCRdb to 2020 to 2021). For the study in its entirety: Nivolumab dosing was 3 mg/kg intravenously every 2 weeks, continuing until either disease progression or unacceptable toxicity. To define a peripheral blood immune signature of response to PD-1 blockade in classical Hodgkin lymphoma, the study combined TCR beta sequencing with CyTOF.

Genomic DNA was extracted with the Qiagen DNeasy kit from unsorted PBMCs and from negatively selected CD4+ and CD8+ fractions. TCR beta CDR3 regions were amplified by immunoSEQ multiplex PCR using primers annealing to V and J segments. Amplification bias was minimized using a synthetic immune receptor repertoire, and residual bias was removed computationally after sequencing. The paper's data handling went like this. Custom Python scripts were used to quantify repertoire diversity as the Shannon entropy index. Unsorted, CD4+ and CD8+ repertoires were analyzed separately, except in combined analyses where CD4+ and CD8+ sequences were merged in silico. Clonal expansion was defined as at least a 2-fold frequency increase after treatment relative to C1D1, with a pseudocount of 0.5 for undetected baseline clones. Singleton clones were defined as clones with 0 or 1 copy at C1D1, and non-singleton clones were defined as clones with 2 or more copies. Clones expanded in unsorted samples were assigned a CD4+, CD8+ or unknown annotation through matching of protein sequences in sorted samples from the same patient. Wilcoxon tests on paired samples were used to test diversity changes from C1D1 to C4D1. TCRdb obtained this table from immuneACCESS and retained in-frame rearrangements with V and J assigned. These tables miss some clones; where compared with another copy, unresolved V genes account for less than half of the shortfall, and the remainder is unexplained. D and trimming were read from the DNA, whereas the V and J calls and clone size are those reported in that table. Here the sample has about 41,000 clones; more than 85% occur a single time. The leading ten clones occupy roughly 6% of the sample.

Broad study findings and their caveats: Baseline TCR diversity was reported to be lower in newly diagnosed patients than in healthy donors, and even lower in relapsed/refractory patients. The study was restricted to a single clinical trial cohort, and the causes of repertoire differences, possibly disease activity or prior therapy, were left undefined. By C4D1, a significant rise was seen in CD4+ TCR diversity but not in CD8+ TCR diversity (p=0.0027 vs p=0.16), and the rise was most apparent among complete responders (p=0.02). Trial patients achieving complete response had baseline diversity similar to newly diagnosed patients, whereas partial responders and progressors had significantly lower diversity. Lower diversity was seen in patients whose nivolumab began less than 1 year after ASCT, and these patients were left out of later analyses so that immune reconstitution would not confound the results.

V is reduced by 0 bases and J by 4 bases, leaving a spacing of 10 bases between them. In the germline V gene (reference sequence), CDR1 corresponds to SGHNT and CDR2 to YYREEE. From its cysteine to its phenylalanine, the CDR3 spans 14 amino acids. This entry keeps only the CDR3 DNA: 42 bases, framed from base 1. Regarding this clone: The antigen it recognizes is unknown. No much larger clone exists at a distance of one base, and base qualities are not known.

The time point label here, explained by the study, means: cycle 2 day 1 (C2D1) of nivolumab. Every trial patient had relapsed after autologous stem cell transplantation, and cohorts A, B and C differed in prior brentuximab vedotin exposure. The trial cohort was composed of approximately 56 patients with relapsed/refractory classical Hodgkin lymphoma, for whom complete response, partial response or progressive disease was recorded as best overall response. In the multi-cohort phase II CheckMate 205 trial, trial patients received single-agent nivolumab. Best overall response was determined by an independent review committee according to the 2007 International Working Group response criteria. PBMCs from the trial were collected at three points: immediately before nivolumab initiation (C1D1), and during therapy at cycle 2 day 1 and cycle 4 day 1. Peripheral blood was collected in 8 mL Vacutainer Cell Preparation Tubes, from which PBMCs were isolated by centrifugation and then cryopreserved.

This specimen was peripheral blood mononuclear cells (PBMCs), taken before the second cycle of nivolumab. This receptor was identified in a human donor with classical Hodgkin lymphoma. The V and J genes are TRBV5-4 and TRBJ1-2, with the identity of the D gene unclear. The DNA is as follows: TGTGCCAGCAGCTTGGTGGGCACGGCCTATGGCTACACCTTC. This encodes CASSLVGTAYGYTF.